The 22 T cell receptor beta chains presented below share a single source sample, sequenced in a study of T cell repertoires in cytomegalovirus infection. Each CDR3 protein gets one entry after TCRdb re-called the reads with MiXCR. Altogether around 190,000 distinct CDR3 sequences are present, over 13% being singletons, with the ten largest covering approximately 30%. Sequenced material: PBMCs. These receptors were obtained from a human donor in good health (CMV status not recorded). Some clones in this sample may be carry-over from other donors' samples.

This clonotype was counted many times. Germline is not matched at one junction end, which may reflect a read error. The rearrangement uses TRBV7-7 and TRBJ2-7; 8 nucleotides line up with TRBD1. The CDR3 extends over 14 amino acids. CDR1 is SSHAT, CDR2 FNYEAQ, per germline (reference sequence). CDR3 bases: TGTGCTAGCAGCCGTGGACAGGGCACCTACGAGCAGTACTTC. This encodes CASSRGQGTYEQYF.

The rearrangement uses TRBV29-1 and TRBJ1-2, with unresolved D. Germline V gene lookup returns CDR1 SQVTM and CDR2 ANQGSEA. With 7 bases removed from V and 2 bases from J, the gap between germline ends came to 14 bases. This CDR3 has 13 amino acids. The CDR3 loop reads CSARRILNYGYTF. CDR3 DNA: TGCAGCGCAAGGAGGATCCTGAACTATGGCTACACCTTC. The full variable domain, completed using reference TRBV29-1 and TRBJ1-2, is SAVISQKPSRDICQRGTSLTIQCQVDSQVTMMFWYRQQPGQSLTLIATANQGSEATYESGFVIDKFPISRPNLTFSTLTVSNMSPEDSSIYLCSARRILNYGYTFGSGTRLTVV.

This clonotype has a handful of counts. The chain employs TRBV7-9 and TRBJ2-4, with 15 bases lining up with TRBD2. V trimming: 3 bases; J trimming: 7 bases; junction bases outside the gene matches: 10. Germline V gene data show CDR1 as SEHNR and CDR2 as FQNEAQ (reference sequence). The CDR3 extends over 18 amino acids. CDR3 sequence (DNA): TGTGCCAGCAGCTTTAGCTTCTCCGGGACTAGCGGGAGGAACATTCAGTACTTC. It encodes CASSFSFSGTSGRNIQYF.

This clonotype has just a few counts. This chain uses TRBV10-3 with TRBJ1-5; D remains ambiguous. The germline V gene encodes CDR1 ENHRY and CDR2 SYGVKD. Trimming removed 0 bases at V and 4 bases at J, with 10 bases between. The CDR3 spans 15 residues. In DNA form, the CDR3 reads TGTGCCATCAGTGAGTCTGGGGAAAGAAATCAGCCCCAGCATTTT. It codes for CAISESGERNQPQHF.

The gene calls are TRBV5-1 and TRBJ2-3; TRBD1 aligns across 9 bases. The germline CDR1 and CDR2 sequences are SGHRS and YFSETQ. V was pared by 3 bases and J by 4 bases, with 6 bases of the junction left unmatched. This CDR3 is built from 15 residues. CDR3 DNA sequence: TGCGCCAGCAGCTCCGGGACAGGGCTCTCAGATACGCAGTATTTT. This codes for CASSSGTGLSDTQYF.

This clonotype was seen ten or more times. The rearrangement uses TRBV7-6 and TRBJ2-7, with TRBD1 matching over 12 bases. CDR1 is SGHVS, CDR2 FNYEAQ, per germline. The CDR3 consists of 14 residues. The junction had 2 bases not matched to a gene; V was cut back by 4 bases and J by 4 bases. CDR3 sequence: CASSSGQGAYEQYF. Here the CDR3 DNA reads TGTGCCAGCAGCTCGGGACAGGGGGCGTACGAGCAGTACTTC.

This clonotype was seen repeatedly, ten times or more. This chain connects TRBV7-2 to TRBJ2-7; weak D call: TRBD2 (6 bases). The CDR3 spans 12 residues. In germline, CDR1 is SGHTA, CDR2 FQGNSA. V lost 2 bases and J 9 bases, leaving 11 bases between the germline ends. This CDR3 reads CASSLNWGGQYF. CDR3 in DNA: TGTGCCAGCAGCTTAAATTGGGGAGGGCAGTACTTC.

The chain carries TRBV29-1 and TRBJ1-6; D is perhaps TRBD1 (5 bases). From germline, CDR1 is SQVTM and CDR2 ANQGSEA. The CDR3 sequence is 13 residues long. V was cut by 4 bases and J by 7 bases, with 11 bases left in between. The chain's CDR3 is CSVGWGDNSPLHF. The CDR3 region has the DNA TGCAGCGTTGGGTGGGGCGACAATTCACCCCTCCACTTT.

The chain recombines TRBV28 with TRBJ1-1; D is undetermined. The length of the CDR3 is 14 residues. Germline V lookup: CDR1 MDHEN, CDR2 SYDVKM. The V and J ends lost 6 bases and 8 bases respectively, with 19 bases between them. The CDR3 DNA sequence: TGTGCCAGCAGCCAGACCCGAGTCGGACGGGAAGCTTTCTTT. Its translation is CASSQTRVGREAFF.

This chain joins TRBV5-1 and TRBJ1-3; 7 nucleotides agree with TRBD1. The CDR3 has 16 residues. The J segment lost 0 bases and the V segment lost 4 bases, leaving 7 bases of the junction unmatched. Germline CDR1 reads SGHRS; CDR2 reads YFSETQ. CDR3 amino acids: CASSPTGHYSGNTIYF. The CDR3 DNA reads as TGCGCCAGCAGCCCGACAGGGCACTACTCTGGAAACACCATATATTTT.

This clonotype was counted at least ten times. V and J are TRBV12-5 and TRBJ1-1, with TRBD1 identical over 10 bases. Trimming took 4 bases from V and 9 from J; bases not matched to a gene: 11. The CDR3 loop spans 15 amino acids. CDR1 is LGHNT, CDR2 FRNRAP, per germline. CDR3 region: CASGSPGEDRGKAFF. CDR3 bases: TGTGCTAGTGGTTCCCCCGGGGAGGACAGGGGGAAAGCTTTCTTT. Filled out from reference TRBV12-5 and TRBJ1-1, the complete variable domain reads DARVTQTPRHKVTEMGQEVTMRCQPILGHNTVFWYRQTMMQGLELLAYFRNRAPLDDSGMPKDRFSAEMPDATLATLKIQPSEPRDSAVYFCASGSPGEDRGKAFFGQGTRLTVV.

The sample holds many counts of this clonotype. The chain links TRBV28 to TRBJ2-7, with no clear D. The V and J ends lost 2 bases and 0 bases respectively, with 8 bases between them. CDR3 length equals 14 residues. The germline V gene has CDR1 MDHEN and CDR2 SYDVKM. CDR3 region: CASSLRYFSYEQYF. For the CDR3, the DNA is TGTGCCAGCAGTTTAAGGTATTTCTCCTACGAGCAGTACTTC.

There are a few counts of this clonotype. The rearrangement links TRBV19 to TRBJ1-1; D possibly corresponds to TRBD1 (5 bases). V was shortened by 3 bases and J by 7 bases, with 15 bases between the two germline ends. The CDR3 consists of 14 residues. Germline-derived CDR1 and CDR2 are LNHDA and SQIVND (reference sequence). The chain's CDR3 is CASSMGIGAVEAFF. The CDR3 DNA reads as TGTGCCAGTAGTATGGGAATCGGGGCGGTTGAAGCTTTCTTT.

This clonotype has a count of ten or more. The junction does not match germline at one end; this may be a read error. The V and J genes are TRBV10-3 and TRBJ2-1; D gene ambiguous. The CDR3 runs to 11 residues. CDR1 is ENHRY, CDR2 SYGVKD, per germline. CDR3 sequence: CAVRDIHEQFF. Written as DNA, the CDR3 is TGTGCCGTCAGAGATATCCATGAGCAGTTCTTC.

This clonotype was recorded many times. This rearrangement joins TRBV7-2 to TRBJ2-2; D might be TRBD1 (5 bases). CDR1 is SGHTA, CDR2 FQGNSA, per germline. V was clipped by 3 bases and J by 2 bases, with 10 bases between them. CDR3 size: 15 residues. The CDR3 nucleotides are TGTGCCAGCAGCTTCACCCAGGGAAACACCGGGGAGCTGTTTTTT. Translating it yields CASSFTQGNTGELFF.

CDR3 residues: CASSLSSLEAFF. Here the CDR3 DNA reads TGTGCCAGCAGCCTCAGTAGCCTTGAAGCTTTCTTT. The rearrangement uses TRBV12-3 or TRBV12-4 and TRBJ1-1; D is undetermined. V was shortened by 6 bases and J by 7 bases, with 12 bases between the two germline ends. CDR3 length: 12 amino acids.

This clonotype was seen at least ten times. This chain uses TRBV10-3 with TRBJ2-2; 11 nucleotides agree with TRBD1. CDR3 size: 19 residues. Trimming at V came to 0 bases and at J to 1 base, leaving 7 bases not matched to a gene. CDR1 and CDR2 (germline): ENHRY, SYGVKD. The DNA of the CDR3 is TGTGCCATCAGTGAGTCGCGGACAGGGGGCGCGGGGAACACCGGGGAGCTGTTTTTT. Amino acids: CAISESRTGGAGNTGELFF.

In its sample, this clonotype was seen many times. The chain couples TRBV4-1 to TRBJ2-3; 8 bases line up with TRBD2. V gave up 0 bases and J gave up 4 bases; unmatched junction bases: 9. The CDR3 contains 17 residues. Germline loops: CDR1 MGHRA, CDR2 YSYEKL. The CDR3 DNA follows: TGCGCCAGCAGCCAAGAGATATCGGGGGGGGCCTCAGATACGCAGTATTTT. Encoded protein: CASSQEISGGASDTQYF.

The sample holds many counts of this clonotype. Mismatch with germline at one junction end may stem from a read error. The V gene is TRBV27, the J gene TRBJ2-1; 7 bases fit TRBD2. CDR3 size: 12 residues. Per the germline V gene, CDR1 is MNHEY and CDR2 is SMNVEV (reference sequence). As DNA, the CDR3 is TGTACCAGCGCTAGCGGTTACAATGAGCAGTTCTTC. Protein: CTSASGYNEQFF.

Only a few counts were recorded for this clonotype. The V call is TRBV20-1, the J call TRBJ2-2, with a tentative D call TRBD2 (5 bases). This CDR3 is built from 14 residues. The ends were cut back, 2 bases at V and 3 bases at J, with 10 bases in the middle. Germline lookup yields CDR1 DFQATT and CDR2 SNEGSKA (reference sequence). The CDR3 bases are TGCAGTGCTAGACCGGGGTGGGACACCGGGGAGCTGTTTTTT. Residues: CSARPGWDTGELFF.

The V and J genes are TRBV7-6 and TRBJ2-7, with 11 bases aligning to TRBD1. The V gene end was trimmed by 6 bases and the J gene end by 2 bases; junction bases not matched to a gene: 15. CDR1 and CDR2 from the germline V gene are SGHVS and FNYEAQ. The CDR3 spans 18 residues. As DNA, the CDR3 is TGTGCCAGCAGTCCATCAACCGGACAGGGGGCGAACACCTACGAGCAGTACTTC. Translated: CASSPSTGQGANTYEQYF.

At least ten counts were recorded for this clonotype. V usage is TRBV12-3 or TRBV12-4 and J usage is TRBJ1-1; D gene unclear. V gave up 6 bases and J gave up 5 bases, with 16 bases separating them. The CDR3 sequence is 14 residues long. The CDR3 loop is CASSPAVEATEAFF. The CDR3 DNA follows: TGTGCCAGCAGCCCGGCAGTAGAGGCTACTGAAGCTTTCTTT.